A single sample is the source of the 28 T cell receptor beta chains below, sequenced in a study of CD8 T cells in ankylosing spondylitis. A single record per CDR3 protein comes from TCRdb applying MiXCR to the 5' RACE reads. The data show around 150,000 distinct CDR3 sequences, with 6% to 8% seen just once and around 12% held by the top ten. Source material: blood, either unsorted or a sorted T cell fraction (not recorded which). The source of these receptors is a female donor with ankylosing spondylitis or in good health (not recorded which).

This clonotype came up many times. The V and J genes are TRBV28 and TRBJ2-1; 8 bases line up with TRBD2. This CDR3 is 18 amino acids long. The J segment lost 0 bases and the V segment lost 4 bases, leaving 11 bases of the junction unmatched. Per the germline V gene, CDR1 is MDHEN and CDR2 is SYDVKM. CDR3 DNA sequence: TGTGCCAGCAGTTCGCCCCTGGGCGGGGGGAGCTCCTACAATGAGCAGTTCTTC. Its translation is CASSSPLGGGSSYNEQFF.

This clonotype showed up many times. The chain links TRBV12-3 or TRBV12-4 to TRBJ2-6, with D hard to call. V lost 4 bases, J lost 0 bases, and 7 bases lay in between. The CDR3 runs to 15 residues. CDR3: CASSSEGSGANVLTF. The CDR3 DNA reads TGTGCCAGCAGTTCCGAAGGCTCTGGGGCCAACGTCCTGACTTTC.

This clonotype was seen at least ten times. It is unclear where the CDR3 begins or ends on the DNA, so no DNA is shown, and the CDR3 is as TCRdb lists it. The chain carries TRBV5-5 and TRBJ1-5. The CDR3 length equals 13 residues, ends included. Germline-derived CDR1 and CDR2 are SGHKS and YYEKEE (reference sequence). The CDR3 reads CASSFREASPSIF.

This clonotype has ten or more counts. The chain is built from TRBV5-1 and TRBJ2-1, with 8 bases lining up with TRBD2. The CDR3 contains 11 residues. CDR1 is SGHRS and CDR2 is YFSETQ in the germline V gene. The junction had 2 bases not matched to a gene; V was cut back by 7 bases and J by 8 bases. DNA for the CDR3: TGCGCCAGCCGGCGGGGGGATGAGCAGTTCTTC. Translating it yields CASRRGDEQFF.

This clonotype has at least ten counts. Written as DNA, the CDR3 is TGTGCCAGCAGTTCCTTTGGGGAAGGGTCTCGGGATACGCAGTATTTT. Residues: CASSSFGEGSRDTQYF. This chain connects TRBV2 to TRBJ2-3, with D hard to call. V was cut by 5 bases and J by 6 bases, with 21 bases left in between. The CDR3 runs to 16 residues. Germline CDR1 and CDR2: SNHLY and FYNNEI.

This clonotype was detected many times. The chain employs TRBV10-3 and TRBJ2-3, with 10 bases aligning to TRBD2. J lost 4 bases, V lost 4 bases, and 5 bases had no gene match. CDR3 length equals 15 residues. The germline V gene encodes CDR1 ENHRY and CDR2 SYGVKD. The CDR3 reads CAISGAGGPADTQYF. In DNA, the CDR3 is TGTGCCATCAGTGGAGCGGGGGGGCCGGCAGATACGCAGTATTTT.

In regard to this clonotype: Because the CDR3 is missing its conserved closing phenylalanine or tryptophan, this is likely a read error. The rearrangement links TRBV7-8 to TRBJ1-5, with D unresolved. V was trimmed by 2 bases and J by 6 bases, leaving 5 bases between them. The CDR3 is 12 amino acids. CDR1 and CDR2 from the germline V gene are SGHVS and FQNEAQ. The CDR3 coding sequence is TGTGCCAGCAGCTTAATGGGTCAGCCCCAGCATTTA. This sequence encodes CASSLMGQPQHL.

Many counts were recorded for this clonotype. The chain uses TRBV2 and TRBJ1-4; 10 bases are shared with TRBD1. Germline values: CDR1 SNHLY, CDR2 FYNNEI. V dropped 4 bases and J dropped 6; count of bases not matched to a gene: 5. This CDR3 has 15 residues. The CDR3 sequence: CASSAQGQGHEKLFF. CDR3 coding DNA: TGTGCCAGCAGTGCCCAGGGACAGGGGCATGAAAAACTGTTTTTT.

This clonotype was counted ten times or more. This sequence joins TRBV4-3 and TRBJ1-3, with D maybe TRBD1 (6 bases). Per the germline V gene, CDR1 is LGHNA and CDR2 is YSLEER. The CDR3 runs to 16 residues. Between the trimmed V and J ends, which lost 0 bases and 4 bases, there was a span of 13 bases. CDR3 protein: CASSQDAGAPGNTIYF. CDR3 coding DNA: TGCGCCAGCAGCCAAGATGCGGGGGCCCCAGGAAACACCATATATTTT.

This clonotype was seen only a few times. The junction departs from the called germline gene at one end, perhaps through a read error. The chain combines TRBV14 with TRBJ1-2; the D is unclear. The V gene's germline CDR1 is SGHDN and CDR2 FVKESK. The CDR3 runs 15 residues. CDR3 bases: TGTGTCAGCAGCCAGAGACACACCGCAAACTATGGCTACACCTTC. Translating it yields CVSSQRHTANYGYTF.

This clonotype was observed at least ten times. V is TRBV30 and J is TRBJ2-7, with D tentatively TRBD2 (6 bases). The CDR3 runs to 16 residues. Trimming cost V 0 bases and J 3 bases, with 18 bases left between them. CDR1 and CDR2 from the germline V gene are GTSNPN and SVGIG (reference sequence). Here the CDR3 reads CAWSVRRGIRGYEQYF. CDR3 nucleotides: TGTGCCTGGAGTGTCCGACGGGGGATAAGGGGCTACGAGCAGTACTTC.

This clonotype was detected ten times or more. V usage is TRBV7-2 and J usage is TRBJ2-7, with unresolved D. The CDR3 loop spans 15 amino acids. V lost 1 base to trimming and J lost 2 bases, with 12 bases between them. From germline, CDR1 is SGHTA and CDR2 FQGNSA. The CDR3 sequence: CASSLGPPDTYEQYF. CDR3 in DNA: TGTGCCAGCAGCTTAGGGCCCCCCGATACCTACGAGCAGTACTTC.

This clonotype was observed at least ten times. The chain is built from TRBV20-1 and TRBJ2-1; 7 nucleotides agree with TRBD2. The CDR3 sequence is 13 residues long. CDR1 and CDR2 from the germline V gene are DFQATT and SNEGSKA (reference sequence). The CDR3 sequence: CRGNGGGSDEQFF. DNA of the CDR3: TGCAGAGGAAACGGCGGGGGTTCGGATGAGCAGTTCTTC.

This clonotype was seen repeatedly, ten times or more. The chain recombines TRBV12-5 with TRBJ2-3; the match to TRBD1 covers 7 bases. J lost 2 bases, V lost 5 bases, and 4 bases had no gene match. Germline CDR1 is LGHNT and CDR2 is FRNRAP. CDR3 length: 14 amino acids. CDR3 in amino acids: CASGRDSHTDTQYF. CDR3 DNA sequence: TGTGCTAGTGGTCGGGACAGCCACACAGATACGCAGTATTTT.

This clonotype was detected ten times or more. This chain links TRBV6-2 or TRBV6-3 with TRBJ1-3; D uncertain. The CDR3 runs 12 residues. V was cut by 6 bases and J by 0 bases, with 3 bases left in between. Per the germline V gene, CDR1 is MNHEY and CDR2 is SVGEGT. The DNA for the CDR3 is TGTGCCAGCAGAGGCTCTGGAAACACCATATATTTT. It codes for CASRGSGNTIYF.

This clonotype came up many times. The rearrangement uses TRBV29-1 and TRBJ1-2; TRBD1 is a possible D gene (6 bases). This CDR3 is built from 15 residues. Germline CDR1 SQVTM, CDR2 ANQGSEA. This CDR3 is CYVTGGPRERTDYTF. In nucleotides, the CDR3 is TGCTACGTTACGGGGGGGCCTCGGGAGAGGACAGACTACACCTTC.

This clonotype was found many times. The CDR3: CASSPAPGGPHSMDTF. CDR3 bases: TGTGCCAGCAGCCCGGCCCCCGGGGGGCCCCACTCAATGGACACCTTC. The V gene is TRBV7-9, the J gene TRBJ1-2; D might be TRBD1 (6 bases). The germline V gene has CDR1 SEHNR and CDR2 FQNEAQ (reference sequence). The CDR3 sequence is 16 residues long. Between the trimmed V and J ends, which lost 5 bases and 12 bases, there was a span of 28 bases.

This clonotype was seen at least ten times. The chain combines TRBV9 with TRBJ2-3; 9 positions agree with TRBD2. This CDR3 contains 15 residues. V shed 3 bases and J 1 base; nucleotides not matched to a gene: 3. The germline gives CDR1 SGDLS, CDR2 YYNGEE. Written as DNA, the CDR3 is TGTGCCAGCAGCGAGCGGGGGGACCGCACAGATACGCAGTATTTT. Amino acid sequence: CASSERGDRTDTQYF.

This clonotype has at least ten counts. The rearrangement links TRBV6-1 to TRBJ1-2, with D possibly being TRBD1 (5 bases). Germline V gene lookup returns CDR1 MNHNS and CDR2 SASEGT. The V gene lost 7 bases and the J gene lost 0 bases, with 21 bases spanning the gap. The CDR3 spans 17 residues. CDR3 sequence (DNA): TGTGCCAGCACATCTCGGGCAGGACAACTTACTAACTATGGCTACACCTTC. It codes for CASTSRAGQLTNYGYTF.

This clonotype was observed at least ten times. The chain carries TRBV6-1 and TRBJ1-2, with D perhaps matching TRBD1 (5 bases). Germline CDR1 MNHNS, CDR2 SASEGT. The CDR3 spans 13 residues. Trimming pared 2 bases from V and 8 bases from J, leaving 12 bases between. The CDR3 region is CASSEPQGGGYTF. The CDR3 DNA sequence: TGTGCCAGCAGTGAACCCCAGGGAGGGGGCTACACCTTC.

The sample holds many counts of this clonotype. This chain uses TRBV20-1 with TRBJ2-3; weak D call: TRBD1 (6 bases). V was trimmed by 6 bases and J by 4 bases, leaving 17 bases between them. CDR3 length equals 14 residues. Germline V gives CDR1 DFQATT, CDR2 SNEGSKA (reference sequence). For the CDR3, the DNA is TGCAGTGCCTTCCGGTGGGGGCGCGCAGATACGCAGTATTTT. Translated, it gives CSAFRWGRADTQYF.

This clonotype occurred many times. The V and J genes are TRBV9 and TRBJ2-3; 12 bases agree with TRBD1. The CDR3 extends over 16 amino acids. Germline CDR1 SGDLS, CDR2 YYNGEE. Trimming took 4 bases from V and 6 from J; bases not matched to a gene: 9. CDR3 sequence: CASSPWDRGRADTQYF. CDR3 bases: TGTGCCAGCAGCCCCTGGGACAGGGGGCGCGCGGATACGCAGTATTTT.

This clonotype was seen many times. The CDR3 loop reads CASSLAGRGTLHF. For the CDR3, the DNA is TGTGCCAGCAGTTTGGCGGGAAGGGGTACCCTCCACTTT. The genes are TRBV12-3 or TRBV12-4 and TRBJ1-6; D might be TRBD1 (5 bases). This CDR3 spans 13 amino acids. V lost 3 bases, J lost 14 bases, and 14 bases lay in between.

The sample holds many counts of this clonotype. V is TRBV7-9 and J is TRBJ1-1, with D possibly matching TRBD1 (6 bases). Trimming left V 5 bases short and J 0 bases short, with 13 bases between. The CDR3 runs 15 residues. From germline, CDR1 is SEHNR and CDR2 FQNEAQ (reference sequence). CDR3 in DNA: TGTGCCAGCAGCGATCAACAGGGCTTGAACACTGAAGCTTTCTTT. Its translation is CASSDQQGLNTEAFF. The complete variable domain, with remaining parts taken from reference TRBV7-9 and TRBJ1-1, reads DTGVSQNPRHKITKRGQNVTFRCDPISEHNRLYWYRQTLGQGPEFLTYFQNEAQLEKSRLLSDRFSAERPKGSFSTLEIQRTEQGDSAMYLCASSDQQGLNTEAFFGQGTRLTVV.

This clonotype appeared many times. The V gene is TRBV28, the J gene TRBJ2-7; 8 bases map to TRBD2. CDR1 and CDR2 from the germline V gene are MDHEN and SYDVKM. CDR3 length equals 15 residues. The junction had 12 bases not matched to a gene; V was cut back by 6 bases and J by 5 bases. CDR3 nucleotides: TGTGCCAGCAGCCCCGCGGGAGGCCAGGGGCACGAGCAGTACTTC. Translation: CASSPAGGQGHEQYF.

CDR3 DNA sequence: TGCGCCAGCAGCCCAGGTAGGACGAACCAAGAGACCCAGTACTTC. It encodes CASSPGRTNQETQYF. The chain recombines TRBV5-1 with TRBJ2-5; no clear D gene. Germline V gene sequence: CDR1 SGHRS, CDR2 YFSETQ. The CDR3 contains 15 residues. Trimming pared 4 bases from V and 0 bases from J, leaving 13 bases between.

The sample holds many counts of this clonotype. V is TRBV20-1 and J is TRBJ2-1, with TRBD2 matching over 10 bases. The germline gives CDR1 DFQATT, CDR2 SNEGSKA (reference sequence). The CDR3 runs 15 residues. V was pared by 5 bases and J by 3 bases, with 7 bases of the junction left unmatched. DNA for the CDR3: TGCAGTGCTCCAAGAGGGACTAGCGTCTACAATGAGCAGTTCTTC. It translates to CSAPRGTSVYNEQFF.

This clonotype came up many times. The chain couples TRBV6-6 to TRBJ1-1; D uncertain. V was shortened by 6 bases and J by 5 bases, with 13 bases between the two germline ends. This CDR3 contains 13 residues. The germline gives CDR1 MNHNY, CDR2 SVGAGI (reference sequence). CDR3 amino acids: CASSTREGTEAFF. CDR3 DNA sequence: TGTGCCAGCAGCACAAGGGAAGGAACTGAAGCTTTCTTT.